The clone carrying this TCR beta chain was counted a few times. Its antigen is unknown. Germline V gives CDR1 LNHNV, CDR2 YYDKDF (reference sequence). The V gene end was trimmed by 0 bases and the J gene end by 11 bases; junction bases not matched to a gene: 20. The CDR3 runs to 18 residues. The sample belongs to a study of cytomegalovirus exposure and HLA in healthy donors. Study-wide results and limits: A previous analysis found most TCR beta V segments productive roughly 90% or roughly 30% of the time. As a later analysis showed, several of the most significant clusters appeared to be linked to common viral pathogens.

Nominally healthy donors provided the samples, though records likely missed some immune exposures. Researchers ran the PCR with 60 Vbeta and 13 Jbeta primers. The table came from immunoSEQ multiplex PCR; TCRdb's copy has only in-frame clones and leaves some out. Among 100,000 to 150,000 clones listed, around 80% were seen once. The receptor was derived from a boy aged 2 to 10 in good health and CMV-seronegative. What was sequenced was PBMCs. This sequence joins TRBV15 and TRBJ1-1; TRBD1 agrees at 8 bases. This CDR3 reads CATSREMRWDGQGAEAFF. The CDR3 DNA follows: TGTGCCACCAGCAGAGAAATGAGATGGGACGGACAGGGCGCGGAGGCTTTCTTT. Full variable domain (remainder filled in from reference TRBV15 and TRBJ1-1): DAMVIQNPRYQVTQFGKPVTLSCSQTLNHNVMYWYQQKSSQAPKLLFHYYDKDFNNEADTPDNFQSRRPNTSFCFLDIRSPGLGDTAMYLCATSREMRWDGQGAEAFFGQGTRLTVV.